These 24 T cell receptor beta chains share one sample of origin, sequenced in a study of cytomegalovirus exposure and HLA in healthy donors. PCR amplification relied on 60 Vbeta primers (plus 13 Jbeta primers). The data were produced by immunoSEQ multiplex PCR, yet TCRdb's version contains in-frame clones alone and is incomplete. The table has about 69,000 clones, less than 75% seen once. Sequenced input: PBMCs. These receptors were obtained from a woman in her twenties or thirties in good health and CMV-seronegative.

The chain employs TRBV25-1 and TRBJ2-7; TRBD1 matches 8 bases. V was clipped by 2 bases and J by 4 bases; unmatched bases: 16. Germline V CDR1 and CDR2: MGHDK, SYGVNS. This CDR3 spans 18 amino acids. CDR3 nucleotides: TGTGCCAGCAGTGAAACTCGTTCAGGGGGCTATACGAAATACGAGCAGTACTTC. Its protein product is CASSETRSGGYTKYEQYF.

V usage is TRBV4-3 and J usage is TRBJ2-1; TRBD1 agrees at 11 bases. The V gene end was trimmed by 3 bases and the J gene end by 7 bases; junction bases not matched to a gene: 5. This CDR3 has 15 residues. Germline V gene lookup returns CDR1 LGHNA and CDR2 YSLEER. CDR3 in DNA: TGCGCCAGCAGCCAGGGACAGGGGGTAAAAAATGAGCAGTTCTTC. Amino acids: CASSQGQGVKNEQFF.

The chain recombines TRBV7-2 with TRBJ1-6, with a tentative D call TRBD1 (5 bases). Trimming stripped 2 bases from V and 10 bases from J, with 9 bases between. The CDR3 is 13 amino acids. The germline V gene encodes CDR1 SGHTA and CDR2 FQGNSA. Written as DNA, the CDR3 is TGTGCCAGCAGCTTACCAGGGTTATCACCCCTCCACTTT. Translating it yields CASSLPGLSPLHF.

The chain carries TRBV5-4 and TRBJ2-7; perhaps TRBD2 as D (6 bases). V gave up 4 bases and J gave up 0 bases, with 23 bases separating them. The CDR3 runs to 18 residues. The germline V gene has CDR1 SGHNT and CDR2 YYREEE (reference sequence). The CDR3 bases are TGTGCCAGCAGCGGGAGGATGGTGGTGGCACCCTTCTCCTACGAGCAGTACTTC. Protein: CASSGRMVVAPFSYEQYF.

This clone was picked up a small number of times. Other nucleotide sequences from this sample produce the same CDR3. This rearrangement joins TRBV4-3 to TRBJ2-7; TRBD1 matches at 10 bases. The CDR3 runs to 14 residues. V shed 4 bases and J 3 bases; nucleotides not matched to a gene: 3. Germline CDR1 is LGHNA and CDR2 is YSLEER. The CDR3, as DNA: TGCGCCAGCAGCCCCGGGACAGGGGTCTACGAGCAGTACTTC. Translated, it gives CASSPGTGVYEQYF.

This clone was counted a single time. The rearrangement joins TRBV4-1 to TRBJ1-1; D possibly corresponds to TRBD1 (6 bases). V gave up 4 bases and J gave up 1 base, with 16 bases separating them. Germline V gene data show CDR1 as MGHRA and CDR2 as YSYEKL. This CDR3 contains 16 residues. Written as DNA, the CDR3 is TGCGCCAGCAGCCTGAGGCCGGGACACGCGAACACTGAAGCTTTCTTT. Translation gives CASSLRPGHANTEAFF.

The rearrangement joins TRBV29-1 to TRBJ1-4; D gene unclear. V was pared by 7 bases and J by 5 bases, with 14 bases between. The CDR3 spans 13 residues. Germline V lookup: CDR1 SQVTM, CDR2 ANQGSEA. The CDR3 DNA reads TGCAGCGGCCGTTCAGGCACCAATGAAAAACTGTTTTTT. Protein sequence: CSGRSGTNEKLFF.

The V gene is TRBV25-1, the J gene TRBJ2-7; 8 nucleotides line up with TRBD2. The CDR3 length is 15 residues. Germline CDR1 and CDR2: MGHDK and SYGVNS. V gave up 7 bases and J gave up 6 bases; unmatched junction bases: 14. This CDR3 reads CASTPGGQGTSEQYF. CDR3 sequence (DNA): TGTGCCAGCACCCCGGGAGGGCAGGGGACGTCCGAGCAGTACTTC.

The V gene is TRBV7-3, the J gene TRBJ1-1; weak D call: TRBD1 (6 bases). The CDR3 runs to 13 residues. The germline V and J ends were trimmed by 7 bases and 6 bases, with 15 bases remaining between them. Germline-derived CDR1 and CDR2 are SGHTA and FQGTGA. The CDR3 bases are TGTGCCAGCACCCGGGGGGGCTACTCTGAAGCTTTCTTT. Amino acids: CASTRGGYSEAFF.

V usage is TRBV28 and J usage is TRBJ2-5; 9 nucleotides agree with TRBD1. Trimming removed 5 bases from V and 6 bases from J; junction bases left unmatched: 4. The CDR3 extends over 13 amino acids. Germline assignment: CDR1 MDHEN and CDR2 SYDVKM. The CDR3 here is CASSLDRGQTQYF. The CDR3 nucleotides are TGTGCCAGCAGTCTGGACAGGGGTCAGACCCAGTACTTC.

This clone was recorded a few times. The chain joins TRBV6-5 to TRBJ1-1, with 7 bases aligning to TRBD1. In germline, CDR1 is MNHEY, CDR2 SVGAGI. CDR3 length: 15 residues. J lost 3 bases, V lost 5 bases, and 9 bases had no gene match. CDR3 in DNA: TGTGCCAGCAGTCCGACAGGGCTGGCAGACACTGAAGCTTTCTTT. Translated, it gives CASSPTGLADTEAFF.

This clone has just a few counts. The gene calls are TRBV9 and TRBJ2-3; D unclear. Germline-derived CDR1 and CDR2 are SGDLS and YYNGEE. The CDR3 is made up of 13 amino acids. V lost 1 base to trimming and J lost 1 base, with 4 bases between them. CDR3 sequence reads: CASSVRGTDTQYF. The DNA of the CDR3 is TGTGCCAGCAGCGTACGGGGCACAGATACGCAGTATTTT.

V is TRBV2 and J is TRBJ2-7; tentative D call: TRBD2 (5 bases). The germline V gene encodes CDR1 SNHLY and CDR2 FYNNEI. This CDR3 comprises 12 residues. The germline V and J ends were trimmed by 6 bases and 3 bases, with 9 bases remaining between them. CDR3 DNA sequence: TGTGCCAGCAGCTCTAGCAACTACGAGCAGTACTTC. It encodes CASSSSNYEQYF.

This clone appeared a few times. The rearrangement joins TRBV28 to TRBJ2-7; D unclear. V was shortened by 4 bases and J by 0 bases, with 7 bases between the two germline ends. Germline V gene sequence: CDR1 MDHEN, CDR2 SYDVKM. The CDR3 length is 13 residues. Here the CDR3 reads CASSSSGSYEQYF. CDR3 DNA: TGTGCCAGCAGTTCGAGTGGCTCCTACGAGCAGTACTTC.

Worth noting for this clone: As the CDR3 is not closed by the conserved phenylalanine or tryptophan, this likely results from a read error. CDR3 in DNA: TGTGCCTGGAGTAGACAGGGCTATGGCTACACCCTC. It is translated as CAWSRQGYGYTL. J is TRBJ1-2 and V is TRBV30; TRBD1 matches at 7 bases. The CDR3 covers 12 residues. The germline V gene encodes CDR1 GTSNPN and CDR2 SVGIG (reference sequence). V was clipped by 2 bases and J by 4 bases; unmatched bases: 1.

This chain uses TRBV6-1 with TRBJ2-3, with TRBD2 matching 8 bases. The ends lost 2 bases at V and 3 bases at J; junction bases unmatched: 7. Germline assignment: CDR1 MNHNS and CDR2 SASEGT. The CDR3 is 16 amino acids. CDR3 region: CASSELSGVWTDTQYF. The DNA for the CDR3 is TGTGCCAGCAGTGAACTTAGCGGGGTATGGACAGATACGCAGTATTTT.

The J gene is TRBJ1-5, the V gene TRBV10-3; D gene unclear. This CDR3 comprises 15 residues. Looked up from germline, CDR1 is ENHRY and CDR2 is SYGVKD. Trimming removed 0 bases from V and 5 bases from J, with 11 bases in between. CDR3 sequence (DNA): TGTGCCATCAGTGAGTCAGACCTTCGGGATCAGCCCCAGCATTTT. It yields the protein CAISESDLRDQPQHF.

The chain joins TRBV5-4 to TRBJ2-5; 13 positions match TRBD2. The CDR3 length is 16 residues. CDR1 is SGHNT, CDR2 YYREEE, per germline (reference sequence). V shed 6 bases and J 5 bases; nucleotides not matched to a gene: 10. CDR3: CASTSRLAGGGETQYF. Here the CDR3 DNA reads TGTGCCAGCACCTCCCGACTAGCGGGGGGCGGGGAGACCCAGTACTTC.

The rearrangement joins TRBV5-4 to TRBJ2-3; no firm D call. Germline CDR1 reads SGHNT; CDR2 reads YYREEE (reference sequence). The CDR3 runs to 14 residues. The ends were cut back, 3 bases at V and 4 bases at J, with 12 bases in the middle. CDR3 nucleotide sequence: TGTGCCAGCAGCTCGGCCCTAGTTTCAGATACGCAGTATTTT. Protein product: CASSSALVSDTQYF.

For the CDR3, the DNA is TGTGCCAGCAAAGCCTACACCGGGGAGCTGTTTTTT. This codes for CASKAYTGELFF. The chain joins TRBV2 to TRBJ2-2; no reliable D call. V was trimmed by 7 bases and J by 3 bases, leaving 6 bases between them. The CDR3 runs to 12 residues. Germline V lookup: CDR1 SNHLY, CDR2 FYNNEI.

The chain carries TRBV5-5 and TRBJ1-1; possibly TRBD1 for D (6 bases). CDR3 length: 14 residues. V was cut by 2 bases and J by 4 bases, with 12 bases left in between. CDR1 SGHKS and CDR2 YYEKEE come from the germline V gene (reference sequence). In nucleotides, the CDR3 is TGTGCCAGCAGCTTTGTGCAGGGGACCACTGAAGCTTTCTTT. This encodes CASSFVQGTTEAFF.

Points on this clone: This CDR3 fails to terminate in the conserved phenylalanine or tryptophan, so it likely reflects a read error. This rearrangement joins TRBV5-8 to TRBJ1-3; the match to TRBD1 covers 7 bases. The trim removed 5 bases at V and 3 bases at J, leaving 11 bases unmatched. In germline, CDR1 is SGHTS, CDR2 YDEGEE. The CDR3 extends over 16 amino acids. CDR3 sequence: CASRFGTVNIGNTIYV. The CDR3 nucleotides are TGTGCCAGCAGGTTCGGGACAGTCAACATTGGAAACACCATATATGTT.

V is TRBV29-1 and J is TRBJ2-1; 9 bases map to TRBD2. Trimming removed 7 bases from V and 1 base from J; junction bases left unmatched: 2. The V gene's germline CDR1 is SQVTM and CDR2 ANQGSEA. This CDR3 comprises 13 residues. The CDR3 reads CSGGGASYNEQFF. The CDR3 DNA sequence: TGCAGCGGCGGGGGGGCTTCCTACAATGAGCAGTTCTTC.

This chain uses TRBV7-3 with TRBJ1-1; possibly TRBD1 for D (5 bases). Germline values: CDR1 SGHTA, CDR2 FQGTGA. V lost 2 bases and J lost 0, with 13 bases in between. The CDR3 spans 16 residues. The CDR3 DNA reads TGTGCCAGCAGCTTAGAGCCGGGGGGGATGAACACTGAAGCTTTCTTT. This codes for CASSLEPGGMNTEAFF. Drawing the rest from reference TRBV7-3 and TRBJ1-1, the complete variable domain is GAGVSQTPSNKVTEKGKYVELRCDPISGHTALYWYRQSLGQGPEFLIYFQGTGAADDSGLPNDRFFAVRPEGSVSTLKIQRTERGDSAVYLCASSLEPGGMNTEAFFGQGTRLTVV.